This T cell receptor beta chain came from a study of T-cell reconstitution after alpha-beta-depleted transplantation in children (dated by TCRdb to the mid-2010s). In the study overall: Using TCR repertoire profiling, the study quantitatively followed how T-cell immune reconstitution unfolded in children after TCRalphabeta/CD19-depleted allogeneic hematopoietic cell transplantation.

As concerns this clonotype: The antigen this receptor binds is unknown. Base qualities are not at hand, and no much larger clone is one base apart.

The library relied on PCR. These reads were obtained on an Illumina HiSeq 2500. TCR libraries were prepared with molecular barcoding, using unique molecular identifiers to normalize TCRbeta repertoire quantification. TCRdb redid the processing of the public reads, applying fastp at Q25 and MiXCR, and retained in-frame beta chains. For every CDR3 protein sequence, its rows merge into one entry that carries the most common genes and DNA. Across this sample there are around 530,000 distinct CDR3 sequences, with approximately 32% seen only once. About 2.3% of the sample is taken by the ten largest. From the germline V gene, CDR1 is SGHRS and CDR2 is YFSETQ. There are 15 amino acids in the CDR3, from cysteine to phenylalanine inclusive. The retained sequence is limited to the CDR3, 45 bases, with the frame set at the first base. V is cut by 5 bases and J by 1 base, and the space between the germline ends is 10 bases.

The TCR was taken from a human donor who donated a stem cell graft to a child with aplastic anemia. The receptor chain draws on TRBV5-1 and TRBJ2-6; a weak D assignment points to TRBD2 (6 bases agree). The sequenced sample was PBMCs from the stem cell graft donor, obtained from the stem cell graft. The sequenced DNA: TGCGCCAGCAGACCACTAGCATCTGGGGCCAACGTCCTGACTTTC. It codes for CASRPLASGANVLTF.